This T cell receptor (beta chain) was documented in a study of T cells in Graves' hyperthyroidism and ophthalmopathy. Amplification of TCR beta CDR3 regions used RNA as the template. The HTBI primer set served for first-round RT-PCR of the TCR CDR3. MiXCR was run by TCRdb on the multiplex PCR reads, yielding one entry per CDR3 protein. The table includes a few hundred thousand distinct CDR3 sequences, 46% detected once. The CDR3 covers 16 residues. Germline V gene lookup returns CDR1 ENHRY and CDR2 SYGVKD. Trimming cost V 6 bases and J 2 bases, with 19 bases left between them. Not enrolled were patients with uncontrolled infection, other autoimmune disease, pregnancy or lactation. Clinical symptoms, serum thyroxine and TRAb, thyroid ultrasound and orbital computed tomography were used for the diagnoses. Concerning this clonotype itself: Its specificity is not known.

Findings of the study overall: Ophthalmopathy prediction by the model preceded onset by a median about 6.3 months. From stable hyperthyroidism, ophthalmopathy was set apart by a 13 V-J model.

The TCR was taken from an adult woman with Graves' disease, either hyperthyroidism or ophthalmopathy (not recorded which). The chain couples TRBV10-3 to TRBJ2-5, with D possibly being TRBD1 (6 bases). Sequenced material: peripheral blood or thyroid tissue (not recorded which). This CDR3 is CAIRPTTGTQQETQYF. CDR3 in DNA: TGTGCCATCAGGCCTACCACAGGGACACAACAAGAGACCCAGTACTTC.